Listed below are T cell receptor beta chains from one sample, sequenced in a study of cytomegalovirus exposure and HLA in healthy donors. Sequencing was performed with immunoSEQ multiplex PCR; in TCRdb, only in-frame clones are kept and a portion is missing. The table has some 150,000 clones, approximately 80% seen once. The sequencing input was PBMCs. The receptor set was obtained from a male donor in good health and CMV-seronegative. Each CDR3 is given with its conserved first and last residue. D genes are given only for firm matches. Expanded clones are given a class, and other clones once, few, many or no size at all.

size: -; J: TRBJ1-5; D: TRBD1; V: TRBV7-6; DNA: TGTGCCAGCAGCCCCACCGGACAGGGGAGCAATCAGCCCCAGCATTTT; CDR3: CASSPTGQGSNQPQHF
size: -; J: TRBJ2-5; D: -; V: TRBV5-1; DNA: TGCGCCAGCACACCCGAAGACAGGGCGGGGAAAGAGACCCAGTACTTC; CDR3: CASTPEDRAGKETQYF
size: -; J: TRBJ1-2; D: TRBD1; V: TRBV30; DNA: TGTGCCTGGAGAGCAGGGGGAAAGGATGGCTACACCTTC; CDR3: CAWRAGGKDGYTF
size: -; J: TRBJ2-3; D: TRBD2; V: TRBV7-3; DNA: TGTGCCAGCAGCAATAGCGGGGGGGCAGATACGCAGTATTTT; CDR3: CASSNSGGADTQYF
size: -; J: TRBJ1-1; D: TRBD1; V: TRBV9; DNA: TGTGCCAGCAGCGATCGAAACCAGGGGGACCACACTGAAGCTTTCTTT; CDR3: CASSDRNQGDHTEAFF
size: once; J: TRBJ2-5; D: TRBD1; V: TRBV9; DNA: TGTGCCAGCAGCCCCTCGGGACAGGGCACGGAGACCCAGTACTTC; CDR3: CASSPSGQGTETQYF
size: few; J: TRBJ2-2; D: -; V: TRBV7-6; DNA: TGTGCCAGCAGCTTAGGCATCCACGGGAGGAACACCGGGGAGCTGTTTTTT; CDR3: CASSLGIHGRNTGELFF
size: -; J: TRBJ2-1; D: TRBD2; V: TRBV7-9; DNA: TGTGCCAGCAGCTCAATTAGCGGGGGGGCCGTCGACAATGAGCAGTTCTTC; CDR3: CASSSISGGAVDNEQFF
size: -; J: TRBJ2-5; D: -; V: TRBV4-1; DNA: TGCGCCAGCAGCCAAGTTTCACAAGAGACCCAGTACTTC; CDR3: CASSQVSQETQYF
size: -; J: TRBJ2-5; D: TRBD2; V: TRBV27; DNA: TGTGCCAGCGGACTTGGCGGGAGGGCCCGGGAGACCCAGTACTTC; CDR3: CASGLGGRARETQYF
size: few; J: TRBJ1-1; D: TRBD1; V: TRBV7-2; DNA: TGTGCCAGCAGTCCAGGGGGCTCGGCTGAAGCTTTCTTT; CDR3: CASSPGGSAEAFF
size: -; J: TRBJ2-3; D: -; V: TRBV21-1; DNA: TGTGCCAGCAAGATCGTGGGGGGTTCAGATACGCAGTATTTT; CDR3: CASKIVGGSDTQYF
size: -; J: TRBJ2-7; D: -; V: TRBV7-9; DNA: TGTGCCAGCACCCATCCGACAGGAACCTACGAGCAGTACTTC; CDR3: CASTHPTGTYEQYF
size: -; J: TRBJ2-6; D: -; V: TRBV4-3; DNA: TGCGCCAGCAGCCAAGAAACGGGATCTGGGGCCAACGTCCTGACTTTC; CDR3: CASSQETGSGANVLTF
size: -; J: TRBJ1-3; D: TRBD1; V: TRBV18; DNA: TGTGCCAGCTCACCATTGGACAGGGTCTCTGGAAACACCATATATTTT; CDR3: CASSPLDRVSGNTIYF
size: -; J: TRBJ2-1; D: TRBD2; V: TRBV9; DNA: TGTGCCAGCAGCGTAGGAACTAGCGGGGATTACAATGAGCAGTTCTTC; CDR3: CASSVGTSGDYNEQFF
size: -; J: TRBJ2-5; D: TRBD2; V: TRBV6-1; DNA: TGTGCCAGCAGTGATGGAGGCAGCGGGGGGGCGGGGCAGTACTTC; CDR3: CASSDGGSGGAGQYF
size: -; J: TRBJ1-2; D: -; V: TRBV5-5; DNA: TGTGCCAGCAGCCCTAAAGTGGTAGTTTCCTATGGCTACACCTTC; CDR3: CASSPKVVVSYGYTF
size: -; J: TRBJ1-2; D: TRBD1; V: TRBV6-1; DNA: TGTGCCAGCAGCCGGACAGGTTCTAACTATGGCTACACCTTC; CDR3: CASSRTGSNYGYTF
size: -; J: TRBJ2-3; D: TRBD1; V: TRBV4-2; DNA: TGTGCCAGCAGCCAGGGACAGGGGGTAACAGATACGCAGTATTTT; CDR3: CASSQGQGVTDTQYF
size: once; J: TRBJ1-2; D: -; V: TRBV30; DNA: TGTGCCTGGAGTATCGAGGGAAGTGGCTACACCTTC; CDR3: CAWSIEGSGYTF
size: -; J: TRBJ2-3; D: TRBD2; V: TRBV5-1; DNA: TGCGCCAGCAGCTTGACGGCGGGAGGGCCCACAGATACGCAGTATTTT; CDR3: CASSLTAGGPTDTQYF
size: -; J: TRBJ2-2; D: TRBD2; V: TRBV7-2; DNA: TGTGCCAGCAGCATGAGCGGGGCGACCGGGGAGCTGTTTTTT; CDR3: CASSMSGATGELFF
size: -; J: TRBJ2-7; D: -; V: TRBV5-6; DNA: TGTGCCAGCAGCCCTATGGGCCGGGAGCAGTACTTC; CDR3: CASSPMGREQYF
size: -; J: TRBJ2-7; D: -; V: TRBV29-1; DNA: TGCAGCGTTGTTCCAGTACATTCCTACGAGCAGTACTTC; CDR3: CSVVPVHSYEQYF
size: -; J: TRBJ2-7; D: TRBD2; V: TRBV7-8; DNA: TGTGCCAGCAGCTTAGGGGCTAGCGGGAGCGAGCAGTACTTC; CDR3: CASSLGASGSEQYF
size: -; J: TRBJ2-5; D: -; V: TRBV7-2; DNA: TGTGCCAGCGGGGAGAGGGTTCCGCAAGAGACCCAGTACTTC; CDR3: CASGERVPQETQYF
size: -; J: TRBJ1-1; D: TRBD1; V: TRBV28; DNA: TGTGCCAGCAGTTCCCCCCCGACAGGGAACCCCGGAGCTTTCTTT; CDR3: CASSSPPTGNPGAFF
size: once; J: TRBJ1-3; D: -; V: TRBV28; DNA: TGTGCCAGCAGTTTAGGTTGGGCAGGTAGTAACACCATATATTTT; CDR3: CASSLGWAGSNTIYF
size: -; J: TRBJ2-3; D: TRBD1; V: TRBV7-6; DNA: TGTGCCAGCAGCACCGGACAGGGGACCATAGATACGCAGTATTTT; CDR3: CASSTGQGTIDTQYF
size: few; J: TRBJ2-3; D: TRBD1; V: TRBV7-3; DNA: TGTGCCAGCAGCTTAAATACCGACAGGGGGACAGATACGCAGTATTTT; CDR3: CASSLNTDRGTDTQYF
size: -; J: TRBJ2-1; D: TRBD2; V: TRBV5-5; DNA: TGTGCCAGCAGAGCGGGAGGGAGCTCCTACAATGAGCAGTTCTTC; CDR3: CASRAGGSSYNEQFF
size: -; J: TRBJ1-1; D: -; V: TRBV2; DNA: TGTGCCAGCAGTGAATTTCGGCGGAAGAACACTGAAGCTTTCTTT; CDR3: CASSEFRRKNTEAFF
size: -; J: TRBJ2-1; D: -; V: TRBV4-3; DNA: TGCGCCAGCAGCCAAGATAATCCGGTAAGCTCCTACAATGAGCAGTTCTTC; CDR3: CASSQDNPVSSYNEQFF
size: -; J: TRBJ1-1; D: -; V: TRBV19; DNA: TGTGCCAGTAGTATAGTCCTCCCAGATGTCGGGGACACTGAAGCTTTCTTT; CDR3: CASSIVLPDVGDTEAFF
size: once; J: TRBJ1-5; D: -; V: TRBV7-8; DNA: TGTGCCAGCAGCTTATTTTCCCCGCCGGCCGGAGGGCGCAATCAGCCCCAGCATTTT; CDR3: CASSLFSPPAGGRNQPQHF
size: -; J: TRBJ1-2; D: TRBD1; V: TRBV28; DNA: TGTGCCAGCAGAGTGGGACAGCCCTATGGCTACACCTTC; CDR3: CASRVGQPYGYTF
size: -; J: TRBJ2-2; D: TRBD2; V: TRBV4-2; DNA: TGTGCCAGCAGCCAAGTCGTAACTAGCGGGTTGACCGGGGAGCTGTTTTTT; CDR3: CASSQVVTSGLTGELFF
size: -; J: TRBJ1-2; D: -; V: TRBV29-1; DNA: TGCAGCGTTCCCAAAGATCAGGGTCGGGGCTACACCTTC; CDR3: CSVPKDQGRGYTF